Below, one T cell receptor (beta chain) is given with its context. Antigen unknown. Sequencing was performed with immunoSEQ multiplex PCR; in TCRdb, only in-frame clones are kept and a portion is missing. This table has a few hundred thousand clones, 80% appearing once. The data stem from a study of cytotoxic CD8 clonotypes in ibrutinib-treated CLL. Across the whole study: Productive templates averaged 255,043 per sample, and productive rearrangements roughly 90,000.

Study-level results: Clonality showed a rise at ibrutinib response that reversed toward baseline at progression.

CDR1 and CDR2 from the germline V gene are MNHEY and SVGAGI. V was trimmed by 2 bases and J by 7 bases, leaving 6 bases between them. The CDR3 loop spans 11 amino acids. This clonotype was sampled from a human donor with chronic lymphocytic leukemia. The rearrangement joins TRBV6-5 to TRBJ2-7, with unresolved D. The sample was PBMCs, taken before ibrutinib treatment. This chain's CDR3 is CASSYPREQYF. The CDR3 DNA is TGTGCCAGCAGTTACCCAAGAGAGCAGTACTTC.